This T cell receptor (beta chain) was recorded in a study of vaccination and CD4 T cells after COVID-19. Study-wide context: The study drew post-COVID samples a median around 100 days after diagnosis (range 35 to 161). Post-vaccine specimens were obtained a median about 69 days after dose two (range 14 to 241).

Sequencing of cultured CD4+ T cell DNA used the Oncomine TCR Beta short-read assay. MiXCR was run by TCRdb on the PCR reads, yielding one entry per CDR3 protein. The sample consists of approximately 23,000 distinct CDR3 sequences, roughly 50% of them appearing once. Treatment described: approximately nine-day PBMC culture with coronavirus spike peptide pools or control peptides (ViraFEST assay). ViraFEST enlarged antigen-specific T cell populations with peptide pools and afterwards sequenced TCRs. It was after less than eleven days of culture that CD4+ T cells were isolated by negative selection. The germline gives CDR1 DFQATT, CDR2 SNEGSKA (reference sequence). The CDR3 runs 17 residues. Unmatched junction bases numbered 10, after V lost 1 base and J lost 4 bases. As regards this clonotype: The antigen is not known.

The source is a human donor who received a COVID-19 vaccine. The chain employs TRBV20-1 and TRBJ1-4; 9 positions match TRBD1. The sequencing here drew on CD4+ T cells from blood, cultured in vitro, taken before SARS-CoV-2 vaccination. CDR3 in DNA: TGCAGTGCTAGAGGGACAGGGGCCCGGGGTTTTAATGAAAAACTGTTTTTT. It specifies CSARGTGARGFNEKLFF.